The next 23 T cell receptor beta chains were all read from a single sample in a study of shared clonotypes between healthy human individuals. TCRdb keeps only in-frame clones here, not all; method: immunoSEQ multiplex PCR. The table lists more than 1.2 million clones, 98% of them singletons. The material sequenced was naive CD4+ T cells sorted from blood. The subset: CD45RA+ positively selected. These receptors were obtained from a man between 25 and 39 years old in good health.

The V and J genes are TRBV6-1 and TRBJ1-4; 9 positions match TRBD1. Germline V CDR1 and CDR2: MNHNS, SASEGT. This CDR3 has 18 residues. With 2 bases clipped from V and 5 bases from J, the junction kept 12 bases outside the gene matches. CDR3 loop: CASSELPYNRGRNEKLFF. The DNA of the CDR3 is TGTGCCAGCAGTGAACTTCCATATAACAGGGGGCGAAATGAAAAACTGTTTTTT.

The chain is built from TRBV27 and TRBJ2-3, with 14 bases lining up with TRBD2. V was pared by 2 bases and J by 4 bases, with 8 bases of the junction left unmatched. Germline CDR1 reads MNHEY; CDR2 reads SMNVEV (reference sequence). There are 18 residues in the CDR3. CDR3 DNA sequence: TGTGCCAGCAGTTTACGAAGGACTAGCGGGAGGATAGCAGATACGCAGTATTTT. Its protein product is CASSLRRTSGRIADTQYF.

The chain uses TRBV2 and TRBJ2-2; no clear D. The CDR3 runs to 14 residues. With 1 base removed from V and 4 bases from J, the gap between germline ends came to 7 bases. CDR1 SNHLY and CDR2 FYNNEI come from the germline V gene. The DNA for the CDR3 is TGTGCCAGCAGTGAAGGACGGTTCACCGGGGAGCTGTTTTTT. Amino acids: CASSEGRFTGELFF.

This clone occurred once. The chain recombines TRBV28 with TRBJ1-4; D might be TRBD1 (5 bases). Germline-derived CDR1 and CDR2 are MDHEN and SYDVKM. The ends were cut back, 6 bases at V and 4 bases at J, with 33 bases in the middle. This CDR3 is built from 21 residues. CDR3: CASRPLMPGTGRIIFNEKLFF. In DNA form, the CDR3 reads TGTGCCAGCAGGCCTCTCATGCCCGGGACGGGAAGAATTATTTTTAATGAAAAACTGTTTTTT.

The CDR3 coding sequence is TGTGCCAGCAGCTTTCGGACTAGTGTTGGCAATGAGCAGTTCTTC. Its protein product is CASSFRTSVGNEQFF. J is TRBJ2-1 and V is TRBV11-2, with 7 bases aligning to TRBD2. The CDR3 is 15 amino acids. CDR1 SGHAT and CDR2 FQNNGV come from the germline V gene. After removal of 3 bases from V and 6 bases from J, the junction contained 8 bases not matched to a gene. The variable domain in full, with the rest retrieved from reference TRBV11-2 and TRBJ2-1, is EAGVAQSPRYKIIEKRQSVAFWCNPISGHATLYWYQQILGQGPKLLIQFQNNGVVDDSQLPKDRFSAERLKGVDSTLKIQPAKLEDSAVYLCASSFRTSVGNEQFFGPGTRLTVL.

With respect to this clone: The junction departs from the called germline gene at one end, perhaps through a read error. Distinct nucleotide sequences in the sample also encode this CDR3. The rearrangement links TRBV7-2 to TRBJ2-3; 8 bases are shared with TRBD2. The CDR3 has 16 amino acids. The germline V gene has CDR1 SGHTA and CDR2 FQGNSA. The CDR3 nucleotides are TGTGCCAGTAGCTCAAACCCGGGACTAGGCCCAGATACGCAGTATTTT. This translates into CASSSNPGLGPDTQYF.

The chain employs TRBV5-1 and TRBJ1-3, with D unresolved. V was shortened by 0 bases and J by 1 base, with 11 bases between the two germline ends. Germline lookup yields CDR1 SGHRS and CDR2 YFSETQ. This CDR3 spans 16 amino acids. The chain's CDR3 is CASSLDSPTSGNTIYF. Written as DNA, the CDR3 is TGCGCCAGCAGCTTGGACAGCCCGACATCTGGAAACACCATATATTTT. The entire variable domain, with the rest obtained from reference TRBV5-1 and TRBJ1-3, is as follows: KAGVTQTPRYLIKTRGQQVTLSCSPISGHRSVSWYQQTPGQGLQFLFEYFSETQRNKGNFPGRFSGRQFSNSRSEMNVSTLELGDSALYLCASSLDSPTSGNTIYFGEGSWLTVV.

J is TRBJ2-5 and V is TRBV4-3; D not certain. Looked up from germline, CDR1 is LGHNA and CDR2 is YSLEER. The V and J ends lost 1 base and 5 bases respectively, with 5 bases between them. The CDR3 covers 12 residues. In DNA, the CDR3 is TGCGCCAGCAGCCAAGTCTCCGAGACCCAGTACTTC. This encodes CASSQVSETQYF.

The chain joins TRBV2 to TRBJ2-5; D is uncertain. The CDR3 has 14 amino acids. The V gene lost 2 bases and the J gene lost 4 bases, with 11 bases spanning the gap. The germline gives CDR1 SNHLY, CDR2 FYNNEI. Here the CDR3 DNA reads TGTGCCAGCAGTGAATTGGGAAACGGAGAGACCCAGTACTTC. It yields the protein CASSELGNGETQYF.

V and J are TRBV19 and TRBJ2-2; TRBD1 agrees at 10 bases. The germline V gene encodes CDR1 LNHDA and CDR2 SQIVND (reference sequence). Trimming cost V 6 bases and J 5 bases; bases outside gene matches: 6. The CDR3 length is 15 residues. The CDR3: CASRRQGAGTGELFF. CDR3 sequence (DNA): TGTGCCAGTAGGAGACAGGGGGCTGGGACCGGGGAGCTGTTTTTT.

The CDR3 nucleotides read TGCAGCGTCCAGCGACTAGCGGGAGGTACAGATACGCAGTATTTT. This translates into CSVQRLAGGTDTQYF. The chain has TRBV29-1 and TRBJ2-3; 13 nucleotides agree with TRBD2. CDR1 and CDR2 from the germline V gene are SQVTM and ANQGSEA. V trimming: 6 bases; J trimming: 3 bases; junction bases outside the gene matches: 6. The CDR3 length is 15 residues.

With regard to this clone: Other DNA sequences from this sample encode an identical CDR3 as well. J is TRBJ1-1 and V is TRBV5-1; 9 nucleotides line up with TRBD1. V lost 4 bases to trimming and J lost 7 bases; unmatched junction nucleotides: 2. CDR1 is SGHRS, CDR2 YFSETQ, per germline. CDR3 length: 12 amino acids. The CDR3 coding sequence is TGCGCCAGCAGCACGGGACAGGGTGAAGCTTTCTTT. This codes for CASSTGQGEAFF.

V usage is TRBV5-4 and J usage is TRBJ2-1; 8 bases match TRBD2. From germline, CDR1 is SGHNT and CDR2 YYREEE (reference sequence). This CDR3 is built from 14 residues. V lost 3 bases and J lost 6; bases outside the gene matches: 5. The CDR3 DNA sequence: TGTGCCAGCAGCTCCGGGACTAGGTTCAATGAGCAGTTCTTC. Translation gives CASSSGTRFNEQFF.

V is TRBV18 and J is TRBJ2-5, with D tentatively TRBD2 (5 bases). V lost 4 bases to trimming and J lost 5 bases, with 20 bases between them. Germline V CDR1 and CDR2: KGHSH, LQKENI. The CDR3 runs to 16 residues. The DNA of the CDR3 is TGTGCCAGCTCACTTTTAAATACGGGATCCACGGAGACCCAGTACTTC. This codes for CASSLLNTGSTETQYF.

This clone was seen just once. CDR3 bases: TGCAGCGGGCGGGAGCGGAGGTCCTACAATGAGCAGTTCTTC. Protein sequence: CSGRERRSYNEQFF. This sequence joins TRBV29-1 and TRBJ2-1, with 7 bases lining up with TRBD2. CDR1 and CDR2 (germline): SQVTM, ANQGSEA. V lost 7 bases to trimming and J lost 1 base; unmatched junction nucleotides: 7. The CDR3 runs 14 residues.

The chain couples TRBV18 to TRBJ2-1; 8 nucleotides line up with TRBD2. J lost 8 bases, V lost 3 bases, and 9 bases had no gene match. Germline-derived CDR1 and CDR2 are KGHSH and LQKENI. The CDR3 is 15 amino acids. DNA of the CDR3: TGTGCCAGCTCACCTGAAGCGGGAGTGGGATATGAGCAGTTCTTC. Its protein product is CASSPEAGVGYEQFF.

This chain connects TRBV6-5 to TRBJ1-1; the D is unclear. The CDR3 consists of 13 residues. V shed 3 bases and J shed 0 bases, with 5 bases lying between them. Germline V gene lookup returns CDR1 MNHEY and CDR2 SVGAGI. The CDR3 is CASSYNLNTEAFF. CDR3 in DNA: TGTGCCAGCAGTTATAATCTGAACACTGAAGCTTTCTTT.

The chain combines TRBV6-1 with TRBJ2-7, with TRBD1 identical over 7 bases. The CDR3 is made up of 12 amino acids. The germline V gene encodes CDR1 MNHNS and CDR2 SASEGT. The V segment lost 7 bases and the J segment 5 bases; nucleotides outside the gene matches: 5. This CDR3 reads CASTARGNEQYF. The CDR3 DNA follows: TGTGCCAGCACGGCCAGGGGGAACGAGCAGTACTTC.

The chain has TRBV27 and TRBJ1-1; TRBD1 might be the D (5 bases). V was pared by 5 bases and J by 11 bases, with 15 bases between. Per germline, CDR1 MNHEY and CDR2 SMNVEV (reference sequence). CDR3 length: 12 amino acids. The CDR3 reads CASSPGTSAAFF. The CDR3 DNA follows: TGTGCCAGCAGTCCAGGGACCTCGGCGGCTTTCTTT.

The CDR3 loop is CASSVQGNNYGYTF. CDR3 nucleotide sequence: TGTGCCAGCAGCGTACAGGGAAATAACTATGGCTACACCTTC. The V and J genes are TRBV9 and TRBJ1-2; TRBD1 is a possible D gene (5 bases). The CDR3 spans 14 residues. Germline V gene data show CDR1 as SGDLS and CDR2 as YYNGEE. The V gene lost 1 base and the J gene lost 1 base, with 8 bases spanning the gap.

The V and J genes are TRBV2 and TRBJ2-5, with D tentatively TRBD2 (5 bases). CDR3 size: 14 residues. Trimming pared 2 bases from V and 2 bases from J, leaving 9 bases between. Germline-derived CDR1 and CDR2 are SNHLY and FYNNEI. The DNA of the CDR3 is TGTGCCAGCAGTGAAAATGGAGGTCAAGAGACCCAGTACTTC. Protein product: CASSENGGQETQYF.

J is TRBJ1-3 and V is TRBV27, with D possibly TRBD1 on 5 matching bases. Between the trimmed V and J ends, which lost 2 bases and 2 bases, there was a span of 10 bases. CDR3 length equals 15 residues. Germline lookup yields CDR1 MNHEY and CDR2 SMNVEV (reference sequence). DNA of the CDR3: TGTGCCAGCAGTTTACGGCAGGGCGCTGGAAACACCATATATTTT. Its translation: CASSLRQGAGNTIYF.

In DNA, the CDR3 is TGTGCCATCAGTGTAGGGGTTAGTGAGACCCAGTACTTC. It codes for CAISVGVSETQYF. The chain uses TRBV10-3 and TRBJ2-5, with TRBD1 as a possible D gene (5 bases). The CDR3 consists of 13 residues. The ends were cut back, 4 bases at V and 5 bases at J, with 11 bases in the middle. Germline V gene sequence: CDR1 ENHRY, CDR2 SYGVKD.